This T cell receptor (beta chain) stems from a study of T-cell reconstitution after alpha-beta-depleted transplantation in children. This clonotype has at least ten counts. The CDR3 runs to 12 residues. V shed 6 bases and J shed 14 bases, with 18 bases lying between them. It was with unique molecular identifiers that the TCRbeta library was prepared. TCRdb used MiXCR to reprocess the PCR reads, holding one entry per CDR3 protein. The sample lists more than 200,000 distinct CDR3 sequences, 24% occurring once. The sequenced sample was PBMCs, mostly from graft donor cells, obtained 360 days after TCRalphabeta/CD19-depleted stem cell transplant. This TCR was sampled from a female patient aged 2 to 10 who had a stem cell transplant for congenital amegakaryocytic thrombocytopenia, so the T cells may come from the graft donor. The V gene is TRBV12-3 or TRBV12-4, the J gene TRBJ2-3, with a tentative D call TRBD1 (6 bases). CDR3 DNA: TGTGCCAGCAGACCGGGATCAGGGGACCGGTATTTT. This gives the protein CASRPGSGDRYF.